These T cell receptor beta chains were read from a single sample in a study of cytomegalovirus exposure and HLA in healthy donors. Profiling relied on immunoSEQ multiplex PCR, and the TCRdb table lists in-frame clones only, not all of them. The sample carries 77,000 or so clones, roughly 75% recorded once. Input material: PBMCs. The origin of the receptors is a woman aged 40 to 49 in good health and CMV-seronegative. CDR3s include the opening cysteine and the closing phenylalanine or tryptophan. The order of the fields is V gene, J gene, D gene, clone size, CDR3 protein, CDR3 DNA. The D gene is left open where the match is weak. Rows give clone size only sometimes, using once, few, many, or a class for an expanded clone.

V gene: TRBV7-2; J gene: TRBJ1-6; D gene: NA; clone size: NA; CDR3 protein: CASSPPPQTYNSPLHF; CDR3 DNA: TGTGCCAGCAGCCCTCCTCCGCAGACCTATAATTCACCCCTCCACTTT
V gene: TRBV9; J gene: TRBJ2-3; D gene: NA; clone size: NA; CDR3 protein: CASSVMLTGTDTQYF; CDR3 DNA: TGTGCCAGCAGCGTAATGTTGACAGGCACAGATACGCAGTATTTT
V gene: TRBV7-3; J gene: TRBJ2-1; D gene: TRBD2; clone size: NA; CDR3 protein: CASSTNPSTSGYYNEQFF; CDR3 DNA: TGTGCCAGCAGCACAAATCCGTCCACTAGCGGGTATTACAATGAGCAGTTCTTC
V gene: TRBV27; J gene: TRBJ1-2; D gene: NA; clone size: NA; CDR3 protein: CASSPGYGYTF; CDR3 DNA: TGTGCCAGCAGTCCCGGTTATGGCTACACCTTC
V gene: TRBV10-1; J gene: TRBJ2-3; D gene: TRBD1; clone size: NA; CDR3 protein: CASSESKGATQYF; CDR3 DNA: TGCGCCAGCAGTGAGTCGAAGGGGGCTACGCAGTATTTT
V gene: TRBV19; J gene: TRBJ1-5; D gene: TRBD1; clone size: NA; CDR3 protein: CASSQGGPGQGMQPQHF; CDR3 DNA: TGTGCCAGTAGTCAAGGGGGGCCGGGACAGGGGATGCAGCCCCAGCATTTT
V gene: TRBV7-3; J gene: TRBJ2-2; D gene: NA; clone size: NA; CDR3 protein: CASSLTGLENTGELFF; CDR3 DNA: TGTGCCAGCAGCCTCACGGGACTGGAGAACACCGGGGAGCTGTTTTTT
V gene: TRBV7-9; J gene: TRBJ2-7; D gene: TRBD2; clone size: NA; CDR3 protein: CASSPGGNRIDYEQYF; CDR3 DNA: TGTGCCAGCAGCCCGGGGGGGAACAGGATCGACTACGAGCAGTACTTC
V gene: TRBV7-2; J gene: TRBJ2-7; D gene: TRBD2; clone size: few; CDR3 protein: CASSPGLAGAAYEQYF; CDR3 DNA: TGTGCCAGCAGCCCGGGACTAGCGGGAGCCGCCTACGAGCAGTACTTC
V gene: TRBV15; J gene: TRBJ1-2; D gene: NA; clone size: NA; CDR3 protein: CATSRGGSAAYGYTF; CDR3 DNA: TGTGCCACCAGCAGAGGGGGCTCGGCTGCCTATGGCTACACCTTC
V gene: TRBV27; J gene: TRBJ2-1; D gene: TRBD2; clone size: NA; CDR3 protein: CASSFSSGRAYNEQFF; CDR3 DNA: TGTGCCAGCAGTTTTTCTAGCGGGAGGGCTTACAATGAGCAGTTCTTC
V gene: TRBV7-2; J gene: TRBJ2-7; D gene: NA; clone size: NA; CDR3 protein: CASSFPGLAYEQYF; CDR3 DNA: TGTGCCAGCAGCTTCCCGGGACTTGCCTACGAGCAGTACTTC
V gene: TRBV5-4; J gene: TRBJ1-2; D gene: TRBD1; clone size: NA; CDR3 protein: CASSAPGQIYGYTF; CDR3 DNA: TGTGCCAGCAGCGCCCCGGGACAGATCTATGGCTACACCTTC
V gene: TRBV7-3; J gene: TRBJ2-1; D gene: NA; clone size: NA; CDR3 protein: CASSLSGATYNEQFF; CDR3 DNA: TGTGCCAGCAGCCTTAGCGGAGCTACCTACAATGAGCAGTTCTTC
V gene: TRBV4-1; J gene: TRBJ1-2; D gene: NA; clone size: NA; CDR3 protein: CASSQGSGYNYGYTF; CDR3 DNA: TGCGCCAGCAGCCAAGGATCCGGGTACAACTATGGCTACACCTTC
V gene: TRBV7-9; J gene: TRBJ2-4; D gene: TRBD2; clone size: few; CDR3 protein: CSSSLRGLAVYF; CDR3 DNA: TGTTCCAGCAGCTTACGGGGACTAGCGGTATACTTC
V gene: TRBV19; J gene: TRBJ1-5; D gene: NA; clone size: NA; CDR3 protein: CASSQGWPQHF; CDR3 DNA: TGTGCCAGTAGCCAGGGGTGGCCCCAGCATTTT
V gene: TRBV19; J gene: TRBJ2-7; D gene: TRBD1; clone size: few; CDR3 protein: CASSPDRATYEQYF; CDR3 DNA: TGTGCCAGTAGTCCCGACAGGGCCACCTACGAGCAGTACTTC
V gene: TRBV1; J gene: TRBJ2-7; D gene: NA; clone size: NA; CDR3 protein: CTSSQAGTGRHEQYF; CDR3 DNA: TGCACCAGCAGCCAAGCCGGGACAGGAAGGCACGAGCAGTACTTC
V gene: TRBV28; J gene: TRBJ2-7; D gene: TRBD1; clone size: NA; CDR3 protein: CASSFSGGVYEQYF; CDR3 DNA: TGTGCCAGCAGTTTTTCAGGGGGCGTCTACGAGCAGTACTTC
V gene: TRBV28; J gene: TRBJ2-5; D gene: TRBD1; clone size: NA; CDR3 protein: CASSSGQEIQETQYF; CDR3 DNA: TGTGCCAGCAGTTCGGGACAGGAGATCCAAGAGACCCAGTACTTC
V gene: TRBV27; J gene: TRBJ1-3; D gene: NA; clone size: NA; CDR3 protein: CASTMTDSSGNTIYF; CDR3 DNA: TGTGCCAGCACCATGACTGATAGCTCTGGAAACACCATATATTTT
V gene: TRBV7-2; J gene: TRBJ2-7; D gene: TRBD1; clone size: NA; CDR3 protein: CASSLGTGLYEQYF; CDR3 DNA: TGTGCCAGCAGCTTGGGGACAGGGCTTTACGAGCAGTACTTC
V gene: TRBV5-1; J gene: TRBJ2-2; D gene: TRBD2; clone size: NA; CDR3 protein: CASSQVAGGNTGELFF; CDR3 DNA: TGCGCCAGTAGCCAGGTGGCGGGAGGGAACACCGGGGAGCTGTTTTTT
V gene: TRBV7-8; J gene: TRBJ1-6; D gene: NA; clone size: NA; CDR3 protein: CASSGRVGLNNSPLHF; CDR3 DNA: TGTGCCAGCAGCGGACGTGTGGGGCTCAATAATTCACCCCTCCACTTT
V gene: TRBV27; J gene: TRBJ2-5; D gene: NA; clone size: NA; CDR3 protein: CASSSRTLQETQYF; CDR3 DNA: TGTGCCAGCAGTTCCCGGACTCTCCAAGAGACCCAGTACTTC
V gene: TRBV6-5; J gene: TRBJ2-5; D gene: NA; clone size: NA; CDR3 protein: CASSHPQETQYF; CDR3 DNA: TGTGCCAGCAGCCATCCCCAAGAGACCCAGTACTTC
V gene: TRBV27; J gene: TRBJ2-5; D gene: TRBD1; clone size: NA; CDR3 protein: CASSLWGRGLVIRETQYF; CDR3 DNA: TGTGCCAGCAGTTTATGGGGCAGGGGGCTGGTAATTCGCGAGACCCAGTACTTC
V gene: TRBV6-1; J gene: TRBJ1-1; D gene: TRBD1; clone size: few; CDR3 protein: CASSELTGTGERAFF; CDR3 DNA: TGTGCCAGCAGTGAGTTAACTGGGACAGGCGAAAGGGCTTTCTTT
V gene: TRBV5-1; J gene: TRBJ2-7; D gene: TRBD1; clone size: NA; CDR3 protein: CASSFGTAFEQYF; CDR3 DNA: TGCGCCAGCAGCTTCGGGACAGCCTTCGAGCAGTACTTC
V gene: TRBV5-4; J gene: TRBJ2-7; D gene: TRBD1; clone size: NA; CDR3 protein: CASSFGQAYEQYF; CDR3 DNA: TGTGCCAGCAGCTTTGGACAGGCCTACGAGCAGTACTTC
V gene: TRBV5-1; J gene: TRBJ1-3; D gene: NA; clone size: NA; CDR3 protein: CASSRDTSSGNTIYF; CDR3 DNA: TGCGCCAGCAGCCGAGACACTTCCTCTGGAAACACCATATATTTT
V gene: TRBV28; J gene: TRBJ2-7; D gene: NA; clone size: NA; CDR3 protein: CASSTPGIIYEQYF; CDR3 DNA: TGTGCCAGCAGTACCCCCGGGATTATCTACGAGCAGTACTTC
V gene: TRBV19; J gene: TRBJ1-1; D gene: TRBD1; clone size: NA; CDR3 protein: CASSDDRGYTEAFF; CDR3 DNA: TGTGCCAGTAGTGACGACAGGGGTTACACTGAAGCTTTCTTT
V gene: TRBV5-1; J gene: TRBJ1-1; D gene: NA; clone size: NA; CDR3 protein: CASTLDTNTEAFF; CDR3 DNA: TGCGCCAGCACCTTGGACACGAACACTGAAGCTTTCTTT
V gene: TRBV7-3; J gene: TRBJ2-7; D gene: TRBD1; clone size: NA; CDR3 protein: CASSYYVGQGYEQYF; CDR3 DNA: TGTGCCAGCAGCTATTACGTTGGACAGGGGTACGAGCAGTACTTC
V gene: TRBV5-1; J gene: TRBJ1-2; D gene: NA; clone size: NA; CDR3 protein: CASSLAQGNGYTF; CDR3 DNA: TGCGCCAGCAGCTTGGCGCAGGGAAATGGCTACACCTTC
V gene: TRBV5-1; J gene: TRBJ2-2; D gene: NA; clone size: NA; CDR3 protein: CASSSDYFANTGELFF; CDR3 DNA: TGCGCCAGCAGTTCAGACTACTTCGCGAACACCGGGGAGCTGTTTTTT
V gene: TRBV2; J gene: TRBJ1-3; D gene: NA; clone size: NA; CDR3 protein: CASSDFRGESTIYF; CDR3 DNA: TGTGCCAGCAGTGATTTCCGGGGTGAGAGCACCATATATTTT
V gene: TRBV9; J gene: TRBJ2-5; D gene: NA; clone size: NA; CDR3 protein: CASSVVGSPRTQYF; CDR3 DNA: TGTGCCAGCAGCGTAGTGGGGAGCCCCAGGACCCAGTACTTC
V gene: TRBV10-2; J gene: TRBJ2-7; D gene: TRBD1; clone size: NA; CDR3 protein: CASRDRKTYEQYF; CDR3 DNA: TGCGCCAGCAGGGACAGGAAAACTTACGAGCAGTACTTC
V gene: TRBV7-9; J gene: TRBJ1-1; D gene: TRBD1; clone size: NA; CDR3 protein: CASSATGFTEAFF; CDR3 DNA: TGTGCCAGCAGCGCGACAGGGTTCACTGAAGCTTTCTTT
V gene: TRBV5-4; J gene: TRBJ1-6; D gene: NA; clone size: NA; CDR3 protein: CASSSTYSPLHF; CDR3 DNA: TGTGCCAGCAGCTCAACATACTCACCCCTCCACTTT
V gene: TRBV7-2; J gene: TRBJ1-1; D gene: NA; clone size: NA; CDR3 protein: CASSTNRLMLPEAFF; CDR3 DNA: TGTGCCAGCAGCACGAATCGACTGATGCTCCCTGAAGCTTTCTTT
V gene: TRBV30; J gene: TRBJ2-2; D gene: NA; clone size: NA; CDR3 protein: CAWSKHRATNTGELFF; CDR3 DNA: TGTGCCTGGAGTAAACACAGGGCCACGAACACCGGGGAGCTGTTTTTT
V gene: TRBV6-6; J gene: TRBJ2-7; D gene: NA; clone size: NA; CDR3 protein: CASSPKNQGYEQYF; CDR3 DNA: TGTGCCAGCAGCCCGAAGAATCAGGGCTACGAGCAGTACTTC
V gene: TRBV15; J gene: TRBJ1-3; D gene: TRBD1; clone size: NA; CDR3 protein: CATSSRGTAGNTIYF; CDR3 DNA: TGTGCCACCAGCTCCCGAGGGACAGCTGGAAACACCATATATTTT
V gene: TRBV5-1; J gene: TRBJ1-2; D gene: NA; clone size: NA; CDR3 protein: CASSFTRGYTF; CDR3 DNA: TGCGCCAGCAGCTTTACACGTGGCTACACCTTC
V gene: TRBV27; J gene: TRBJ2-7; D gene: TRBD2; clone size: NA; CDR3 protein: CASSFEPGLPYEQYF; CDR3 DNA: TGTGCCAGCAGTTTTGAGCCGGGACTACCCTACGAGCAGTACTTC
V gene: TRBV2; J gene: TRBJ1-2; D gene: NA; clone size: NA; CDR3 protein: CASREGRYGYTF; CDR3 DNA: TGTGCCAGCAGAGAGGGCCGGTATGGCTACACCTTC
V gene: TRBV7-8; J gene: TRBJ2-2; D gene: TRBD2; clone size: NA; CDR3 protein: CASSLGMAGGPTGELFF; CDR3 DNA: TGTGCCAGCAGCTTAGGGATGGCGGGAGGGCCGACCGGGGAGCTGTTTTTT
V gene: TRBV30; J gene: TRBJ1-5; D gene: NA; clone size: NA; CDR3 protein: CAWSLPRGYGNQPQHF; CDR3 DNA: TGTGCCTGGAGTCTGCCCAGGGGATACGGCAATCAGCCCCAGCATTTT
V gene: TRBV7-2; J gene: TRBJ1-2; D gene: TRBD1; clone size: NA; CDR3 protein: CASRGDSNYGYTF; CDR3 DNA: TGTGCCAGCAGAGGGGACAGTAACTATGGCTACACCTTC
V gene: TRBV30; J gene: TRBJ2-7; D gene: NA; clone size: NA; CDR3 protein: CAWSGRYEQYF; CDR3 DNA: TGTGCCTGGAGTGGCAGATACGAGCAGTACTTC
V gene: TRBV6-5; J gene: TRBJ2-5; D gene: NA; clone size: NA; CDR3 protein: CASSYGSQETQYF; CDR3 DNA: TGTGCCAGCAGTTACGGGAGCCAAGAGACCCAGTACTTC
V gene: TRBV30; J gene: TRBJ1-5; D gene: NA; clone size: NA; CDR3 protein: CAWNNERSQPQHF; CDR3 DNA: TGTGCCTGGAATAACGAAAGGAGCCAGCCCCAGCATTTT
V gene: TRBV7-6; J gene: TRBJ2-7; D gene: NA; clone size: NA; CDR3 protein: CASSPRPGQSYEQYF; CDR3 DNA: TGTGCCAGCAGCCCGAGACCAGGGCAGTCCTACGAGCAGTACTTC
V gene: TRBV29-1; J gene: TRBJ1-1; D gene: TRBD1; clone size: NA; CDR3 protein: CSVLPLQGAVGGGTEAFF; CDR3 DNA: TGCAGCGTTCTACCCCTACAGGGGGCGGTGGGAGGGGGCACTGAAGCTTTCTTT
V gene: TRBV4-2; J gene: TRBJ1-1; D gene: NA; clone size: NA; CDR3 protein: CASSPLSWNTEAFF; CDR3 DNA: TGTGCCAGCAGCCCTTTGTCCTGGAACACTGAAGCTTTCTTT
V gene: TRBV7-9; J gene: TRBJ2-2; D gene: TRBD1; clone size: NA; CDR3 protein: CASSLAGQGGTGELFF; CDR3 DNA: TGTGCCAGCAGCTTAGCCGGACAGGGGGGAACCGGGGAGCTGTTTTTT